A single TCR beta chain is shown here with its context. No antigen is known for it. The data belong to a study of cytomegalovirus exposure and HLA in healthy donors. Per the germline V gene, CDR1 is SGHKS and CDR2 is YYEKEE (reference sequence). Trimming removed 4 bases at V and 1 base at J, with 12 bases between. This CDR3 has 15 residues. A multiplex PCR was run with 60 Vbeta primers and 13 Jbeta primers. Only in-frame clones appear in the TCRdb table, and some are missing; sequencing was by immunoSEQ multiplex PCR. The sample includes approximately 140,000 clones. Study observations and caveats: Beyond CMV serostatus, there was no information to go on about immune exposure. A later analysis appeared to link common viral pathogens to several of the most significant clusters.

The chain joins TRBV5-5 to TRBJ1-5; D may be TRBD1 (5 bases). Source material: PBMCs. This clonotype was obtained from a woman aged 45-60 years in good health and CMV-seronegative. Here the CDR3 DNA reads TGTGCCAGCAGCGGGGGGGGTATGAGCAATCAGCCCCAGCATTTT. It yields the protein CASSGGGMSNQPQHF.